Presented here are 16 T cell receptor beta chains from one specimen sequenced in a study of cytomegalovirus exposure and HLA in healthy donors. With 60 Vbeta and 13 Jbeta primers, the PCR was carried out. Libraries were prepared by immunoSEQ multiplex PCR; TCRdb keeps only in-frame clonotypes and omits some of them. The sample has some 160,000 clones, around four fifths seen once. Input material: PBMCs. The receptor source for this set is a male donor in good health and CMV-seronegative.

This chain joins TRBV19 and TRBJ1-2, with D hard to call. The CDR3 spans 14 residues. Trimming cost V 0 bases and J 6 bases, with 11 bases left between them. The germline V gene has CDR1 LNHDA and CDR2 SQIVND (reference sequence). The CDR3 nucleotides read TGTGCCAGTAGTATAGACAGAGGGTCAGATGGCTACACCTTC. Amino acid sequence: CASSIDRGSDGYTF.

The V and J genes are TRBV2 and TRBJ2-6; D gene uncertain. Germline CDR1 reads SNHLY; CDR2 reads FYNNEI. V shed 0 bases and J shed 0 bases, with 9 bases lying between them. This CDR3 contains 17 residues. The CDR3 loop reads CASSEAFTDSGANVLTF. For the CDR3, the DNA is TGTGCCAGCAGTGAAGCTTTCACAGACTCTGGGGCCAACGTCCTGACTTTC.

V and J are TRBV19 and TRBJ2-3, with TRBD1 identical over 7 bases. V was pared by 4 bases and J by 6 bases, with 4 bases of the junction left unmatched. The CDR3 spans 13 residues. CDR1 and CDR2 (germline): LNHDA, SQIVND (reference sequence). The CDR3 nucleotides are TGTGCCAGTAGTACTGAGGGGGCTGATACGCAGTATTTT. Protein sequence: CASSTEGADTQYF.

CDR3 sequence reads: CASSRTAYQETQYF. The DNA for the CDR3 is TGTGCCAGCAGTAGGACAGCCTACCAAGAGACCCAGTACTTC. This chain uses TRBV6-1 with TRBJ2-5; D may be TRBD1 (6 bases). V lost 5 bases and J 0 bases, leaving 10 bases between the germline ends. The CDR3 consists of 14 residues. Germline V gene data show CDR1 as MNHNS and CDR2 as SASEGT.

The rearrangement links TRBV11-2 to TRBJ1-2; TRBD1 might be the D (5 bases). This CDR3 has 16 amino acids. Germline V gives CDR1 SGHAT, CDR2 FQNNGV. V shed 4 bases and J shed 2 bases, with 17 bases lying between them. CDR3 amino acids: CASSSGPTNLNYGYTF. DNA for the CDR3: TGTGCCAGCAGCTCAGGGCCTACGAACCTCAACTATGGCTACACCTTC.

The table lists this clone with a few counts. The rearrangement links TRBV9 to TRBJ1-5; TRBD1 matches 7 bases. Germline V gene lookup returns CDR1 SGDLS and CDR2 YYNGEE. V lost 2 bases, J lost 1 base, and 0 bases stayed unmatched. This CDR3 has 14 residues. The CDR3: CASSVGQSNQPQHF. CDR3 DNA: TGTGCCAGCAGCGTGGGACAGAGCAATCAGCCCCAGCATTTT.

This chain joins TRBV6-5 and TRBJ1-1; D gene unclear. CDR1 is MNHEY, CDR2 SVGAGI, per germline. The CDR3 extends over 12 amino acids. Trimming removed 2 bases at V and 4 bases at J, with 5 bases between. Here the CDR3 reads CASSYLGTEAFF. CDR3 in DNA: TGTGCCAGCAGTTACCTCGGCACTGAAGCTTTCTTT.

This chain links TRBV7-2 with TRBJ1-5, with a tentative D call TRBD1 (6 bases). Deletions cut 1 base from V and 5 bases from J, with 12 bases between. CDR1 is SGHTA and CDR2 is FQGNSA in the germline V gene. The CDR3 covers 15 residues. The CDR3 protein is CASSLDGQGYQPQHF. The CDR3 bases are TGTGCCAGCAGCTTAGATGGTCAGGGGTATCAGCCCCAGCATTTT.

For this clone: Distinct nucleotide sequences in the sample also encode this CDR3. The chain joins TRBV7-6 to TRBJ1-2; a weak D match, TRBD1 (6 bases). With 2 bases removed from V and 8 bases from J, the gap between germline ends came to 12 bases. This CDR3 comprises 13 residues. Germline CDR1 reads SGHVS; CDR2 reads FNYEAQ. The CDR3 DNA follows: TGTGCCAGCAGCTTATCAGGGGTAGACGGCTACACCTTC. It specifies CASSLSGVDGYTF.

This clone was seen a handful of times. CDR3 amino acids: CASSMTSGNSYEQYF. The CDR3 DNA is TGTGCCAGTAGTATGACTAGCGGGAACTCCTACGAGCAGTACTTC. The rearrangement links TRBV19 to TRBJ2-5; 11 positions agree with TRBD2. The DNA end is more similar to TRBJ2-7, so the J call may be wrong. The CDR3 contains 15 residues. Germline V gene sequence: CDR1 LNHDA, CDR2 SQIVND (reference sequence).

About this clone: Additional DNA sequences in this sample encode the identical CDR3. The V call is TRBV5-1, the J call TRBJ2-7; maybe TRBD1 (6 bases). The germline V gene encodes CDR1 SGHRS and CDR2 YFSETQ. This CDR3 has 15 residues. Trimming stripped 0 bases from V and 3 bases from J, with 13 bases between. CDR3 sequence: CASSLGSGGSYEQYF. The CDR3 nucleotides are TGCGCCAGCAGCTTGGGTTCTGGGGGCAGCTACGAGCAGTACTTC.

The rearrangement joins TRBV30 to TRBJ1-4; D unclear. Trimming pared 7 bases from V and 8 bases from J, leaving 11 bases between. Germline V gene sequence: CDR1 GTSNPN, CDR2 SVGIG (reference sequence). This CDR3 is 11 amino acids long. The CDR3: CAFEVQEKLFF. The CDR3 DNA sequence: TGTGCCTTCGAGGTGCAGGAAAAACTGTTTTTT. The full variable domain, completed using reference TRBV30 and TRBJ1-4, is SQTIHQWPATLVQPVGSPLSLECTVEGTSNPNLYWYRQAAGRGLQLLFYSVGIGQISSEVPQNLSASRPQDRQFILSSKKLLLSDSGFYLCAFEVQEKLFFGSGTQLSVL.

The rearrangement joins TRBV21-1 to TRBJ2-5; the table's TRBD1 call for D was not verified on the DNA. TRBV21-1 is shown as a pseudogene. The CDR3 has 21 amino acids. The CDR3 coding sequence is TGTGCCAGCAGCATCGGGACAGGGAGTCCGGGGCGGGGGGCCCTCCAAGAGACCCAGTACTTC. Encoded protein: CASSIGTGSPGRGALQETQYF.

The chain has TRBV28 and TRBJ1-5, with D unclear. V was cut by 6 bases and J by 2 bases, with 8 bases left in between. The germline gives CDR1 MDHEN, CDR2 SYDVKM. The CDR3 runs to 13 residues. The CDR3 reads CASRTQGNQPQHF. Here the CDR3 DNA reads TGTGCCAGCAGGACCCAGGGCAATCAGCCCCAGCATTTT.

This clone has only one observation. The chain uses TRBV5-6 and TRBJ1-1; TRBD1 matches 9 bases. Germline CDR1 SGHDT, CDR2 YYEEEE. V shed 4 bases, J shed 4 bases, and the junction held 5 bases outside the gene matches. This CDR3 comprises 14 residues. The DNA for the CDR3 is TGTGCCAGCAGCGTCCGGGACAGGGTCACTGAAGCTTTCTTT. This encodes CASSVRDRVTEAFF.

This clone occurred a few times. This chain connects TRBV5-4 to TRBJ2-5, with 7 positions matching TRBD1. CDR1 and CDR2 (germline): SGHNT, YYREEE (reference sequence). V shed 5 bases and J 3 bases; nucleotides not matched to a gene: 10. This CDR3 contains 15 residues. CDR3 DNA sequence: TGTGCCAGCAGTCGGGACAGAGGGAAAGAAGAGACCCAGTACTTC. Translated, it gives CASSRDRGKEETQYF. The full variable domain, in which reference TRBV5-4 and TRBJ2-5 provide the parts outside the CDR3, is ETGVTQSPTHLIKTRGQQVTLRCSSQSGHNTVSWYQQALGQGPQFIFQYYREEENGRGNFPPRFSGLQFPNYSSELNVNALELDDSALYLCASSRDRGKEETQYFGPGTRLLVL.